Listed below are T cell receptor beta chains from one sample, sequenced in a study of CD8 T cells in Susac syndrome. TCRdb used MiXCR to reprocess the immunoSEQ multiplex PCR reads, holding one entry per CDR3 protein. Of roughly 150,000 distinct CDR3 sequences listed, about 94% are singletons. Source material: CD8+ T cells from PBMCs. These receptors all stem from a human donor with multiple sclerosis. Both conserved end residues are part of each CDR3. A D gene is named only where the DNA matches it firmly. Size is stated for part of the rows, as once, few or many counts, or as a class when the clone is expanded.

V gene: TRBV21-1
D gene: NA
clone size: NA
J gene: TRBJ1-2
CDR3 DNA: TGTGCCAGCACCCTCCTACAAGGTCGTGGCTACACCTTC
CDR3 protein: CASTLLQGRGYTF

V gene: TRBV30
D gene: TRBD1
clone size: NA
J gene: TRBJ2-2
CDR3 DNA: TGTGCCTGGAGTGTAGACAGGGATAACGGGGAGCTGTTTTTT
CDR3 protein: CAWSVDRDNGELFF

V gene: TRBV7-6
D gene: TRBD2
clone size: NA
J gene: TRBJ2-7
CDR3 DNA: TGTGCCAGCAGCTCCCGCGTGGGGGGGGCCTACGAGCAGTACTTC
CDR3 protein: CASSSRVGGAYEQYF

V gene: TRBV19
D gene: NA
clone size: NA
J gene: TRBJ1-5
CDR3 DNA: TGTGCCAGTAGTGCTGGGATCCAGCCCCAGCATTTT
CDR3 protein: CASSAGIQPQHF

V gene: TRBV7-6
D gene: TRBD2
clone size: NA
J gene: TRBJ2-5
CDR3 DNA: TGTGCCAGCAGCCCCCGGTTCGGGGGGGCCCACGAGACCCAGTACTTC
CDR3 protein: CASSPRFGGAHETQYF

V gene: TRBV29-1
D gene: NA
clone size: NA
J gene: TRBJ1-1
CDR3 DNA: TGCAGCGTTGAACTCGCCGGGGCAGGCTTACTACTGAACACTGAAGCTTTCTTT
CDR3 protein: CSVELAGAGLLLNTEAFF

V gene: TRBV5-4
D gene: NA
clone size: NA
J gene: TRBJ1-2
CDR3 DNA: TGTGCCAGCAGCCCCCGACAGGACCTCTATGGCTACACCTTC
CDR3 protein: CASSPRQDLYGYTF

V gene: TRBV20-1
D gene: NA
clone size: NA
J gene: TRBJ2-7
CDR3 DNA: TGCAGTGCAAGACCGACAGATAGATACGAGCAGTACTTC
CDR3 protein: CSARPTDRYEQYF

V gene: TRBV27
D gene: NA
clone size: NA
J gene: TRBJ1-5
CDR3 DNA: TGTGCCAGCAGTTCCTTTCCGCCCGGGCCTAGTAGCAATCAGCCCCAGCATTTT
CDR3 protein: CASSSFPPGPSSNQPQHF

V gene: TRBV20-1
D gene: TRBD2
clone size: once
J gene: TRBJ2-7
CDR3 DNA: TGCAGCCTCACGACGTCACCCTCGACTAGCGGGCGACCCTACGAGCAGTACTTC
CDR3 protein: CSLTTSPSTSGRPYEQYF

V gene: TRBV28
D gene: NA
clone size: NA
J gene: TRBJ2-7
CDR3 DNA: TGTGCCAGCAGTCCCGAGACAGGAGGCCCGGGCGAGCAGTACTTC
CDR3 protein: CASSPETGGPGEQYF

V gene: TRBV12-3/TRBV12-4
D gene: TRBD1
clone size: NA
J gene: TRBJ2-5
CDR3 DNA: TGTGCCAGCAGGGACAGGGGGGGCTCAGAGACCCAGTACTTC
CDR3 protein: CASRDRGGSETQYF

V gene: TRBV6-6
D gene: NA
clone size: NA
J gene: TRBJ1-1
CDR3 DNA: TGTGCCAGCACCGGCGGACACGCGAACACTGAAGCTTTCTTT
CDR3 protein: CASTGGHANTEAFF

V gene: TRBV5-1
D gene: NA
clone size: NA
J gene: TRBJ2-1
CDR3 DNA: TGCGCCAGCAGCTTGGACAGGACCTCCTACAATGAGCAGTTCTTC
CDR3 protein: CASSLDRTSYNEQFF

V gene: TRBV19
D gene: NA
clone size: NA
J gene: TRBJ1-1
CDR3 DNA: TGTGCCAGTAGTATAGGAGGAAGGAACACTGAAGCTTTCTTT
CDR3 protein: CASSIGGRNTEAFF

V gene: TRBV9
D gene: TRBD2
clone size: NA
J gene: TRBJ2-7
CDR3 DNA: TGTGCCAGCAGCGAACTAGCGGGGCCTATTAGCGAGCAGTACTTC
CDR3 protein: CASSELAGPISEQYF

V gene: TRBV27
D gene: NA
clone size: once
J gene: TRBJ2-7
CDR3 DNA: TGTGCCAGCAGTCCTTTTGGGTCGGGGCTCTACGAGCAGTACTTC
CDR3 protein: CASSPFGSGLYEQYF

V gene: TRBV4-1
D gene: TRBD2
clone size: NA
J gene: TRBJ2-7
CDR3 DNA: TGCGCCAGCAGCCAAGTTGTAGCGGGATCTGCCTACGAGCAGTACTTC
CDR3 protein: CASSQVVAGSAYEQYF

V gene: TRBV9
D gene: TRBD1
clone size: NA
J gene: TRBJ2-7
CDR3 DNA: TGTGCCAGCAGCCCCTCGGGACAGGGGACCTACGAGCAGTACTTC
CDR3 protein: CASSPSGQGTYEQYF

V gene: TRBV9
D gene: NA
clone size: once
J gene: TRBJ2-7
CDR3 DNA: TGTGCCAGCAGCGTAGGTAGGGGAGCCTACGAGCAGTACTTC
CDR3 protein: CASSVGRGAYEQYF

V gene: TRBV29-1
D gene: NA
clone size: NA
J gene: TRBJ2-6
CDR3 DNA: TGCAGCGTTGTCGGGTTAGTTGTCGATGGGGCCAACGTCCTGACTTTC
CDR3 protein: CSVVGLVVDGANVLTF

V gene: TRBV29-1
D gene: NA
clone size: NA
J gene: TRBJ1-1
CDR3 DNA: TGCAGCGTTCAAACCGGACGTAACACTGAAGCTTTCTTT
CDR3 protein: CSVQTGRNTEAFF

V gene: TRBV19
D gene: NA
clone size: NA
J gene: TRBJ1-5
CDR3 DNA: TGTGCCAGCATATGGGGTGAGGGTGATCAGCCCCAGCATTTT
CDR3 protein: CASIWGEGDQPQHF

V gene: TRBV7-9
D gene: NA
clone size: NA
J gene: TRBJ2-5
CDR3 DNA: TGTGCCAGCCGCAACGGCGGTTCCCGGCAAGAGACCCAGTACTTC
CDR3 protein: CASRNGGSRQETQYF

V gene: TRBV4-2
D gene: TRBD2
clone size: NA
J gene: TRBJ2-1
CDR3 DNA: TGTGCCAGCAGCCAAGTTAGCGGGGGTAAGGATGAGCAGTTCTTC
CDR3 protein: CASSQVSGGKDEQFF

V gene: TRBV20-1
D gene: NA
clone size: NA
J gene: TRBJ2-1
CDR3 DNA: TGCAGTGCTAGAGCACAGGGATCTCAGTTCTTC
CDR3 protein: CSARAQGSQFF

V gene: TRBV5-4
D gene: NA
clone size: NA
J gene: TRBJ2-7
CDR3 DNA: TGTGCCAGCACCATCGGAGGGAACTCCTACGAGCAGTACTTC
CDR3 protein: CASTIGGNSYEQYF

V gene: TRBV2
D gene: NA
clone size: once
J gene: TRBJ1-2
CDR3 DNA: TGTGCCAGCAGTGAAACGGAGGGTAACTATGGCTACACCTTC
CDR3 protein: CASSETEGNYGYTF

V gene: TRBV30
D gene: NA
clone size: NA
J gene: TRBJ1-6
CDR3 DNA: TGTGCCTGCACGACAGCACCACTCCCCTATAATTCACCCCTCCACTTT
CDR3 protein: CACTTAPLPYNSPLHF

V gene: TRBV20-1
D gene: TRBD1
clone size: NA
J gene: TRBJ1-5
CDR3 DNA: TGCAGTGCTAGAGATAGGACAGGGGAGGGCAATCAGCCCCAGCATTTT
CDR3 protein: CSARDRTGEGNQPQHF

V gene: TRBV2
D gene: TRBD1
clone size: once
J gene: TRBJ1-3
CDR3 DNA: TGTGCCAGCAGCCTCAGACAGGGAGTCGGAAACACCATATATTTT
CDR3 protein: CASSLRQGVGNTIYF

V gene: TRBV7-9
D gene: NA
clone size: once
J gene: TRBJ2-1
CDR3 DNA: TGTGCCAGCAGCCCCCGGACAGACAATGAGCAGTTCTTC
CDR3 protein: CASSPRTDNEQFF

V gene: TRBV7-9
D gene: NA
clone size: NA
J gene: TRBJ2-1
CDR3 DNA: TGTGCCAGCAGCCAAAGGGTGGGGGGGCGCTACAATGAGCAGTTCTTC
CDR3 protein: CASSQRVGGRYNEQFF

V gene: TRBV30
D gene: TRBD1
clone size: NA
J gene: TRBJ2-2
CDR3 DNA: TGTGCCTGGAGTGTAAAGCCGGGACAGGGCGGTTTCGGGGAGCTGTTTTTT
CDR3 protein: CAWSVKPGQGGFGELFF

V gene: TRBV28
D gene: NA
clone size: NA
J gene: TRBJ2-5
CDR3 DNA: TGTGCCAGCAGTTGGGGTGCGGAGACCCAGTACTTC
CDR3 protein: CASSWGAETQYF

V gene: TRBV3-1
D gene: TRBD2
clone size: NA
J gene: TRBJ2-5
CDR3 DNA: TGTGCCAGCAGCCCTCCTAAAGGCGGGGGCCAAGAGACCCAGTACTTC
CDR3 protein: CASSPPKGGGQETQYF

V gene: TRBV12-3/TRBV12-4
D gene: NA
clone size: NA
J gene: TRBJ1-2
CDR3 DNA: TGTGCCAGCAGTCCAGTAGGGGACGTCTACACCTTC
CDR3 protein: CASSPVGDVYTF

V gene: TRBV24-1
D gene: TRBD1
clone size: NA
J gene: TRBJ2-1
CDR3 DNA: TGTGCCACCCGGGACAGGGCCCTTCTGCGACACTCCTACAATGAGCAGTTCTTC
CDR3 protein: CATRDRALLRHSYNEQFF

V gene: TRBV20-1
D gene: NA
clone size: once
J gene: TRBJ1-1
CDR3 DNA: TGCAGTGCCACATCTGAAGCTTTCTTT
CDR3 protein: CSATSEAFF

V gene: TRBV5-4
D gene: NA
clone size: NA
J gene: TRBJ2-1
CDR3 DNA: TGTGCCAGCAGCTGGGGGGAGGGGGCCTACAATGAGCAGTTCTTC
CDR3 protein: CASSWGEGAYNEQFF

V gene: TRBV12-3/TRBV12-4
D gene: NA
clone size: few
J gene: TRBJ2-1
CDR3 DNA: TGTGCCAGCAGTTTAGGTCAGCACAATGAGCAGTTCTTC
CDR3 protein: CASSLGQHNEQFF

V gene: TRBV6-5
D gene: NA
clone size: NA
J gene: TRBJ2-1
CDR3 DNA: TGTGCCAGCAGTTCGGGACTCCCGCGCAGGAATGAGCAGTTCTTC
CDR3 protein: CASSSGLPRRNEQFF

V gene: TRBV10-2
D gene: NA
clone size: NA
J gene: TRBJ1-5
CDR3 DNA: TGCGCCAGCAGTGAGCGGCCGTACAATCAGCCCCAGCATTTT
CDR3 protein: CASSERPYNQPQHF

V gene: TRBV30
D gene: TRBD1
clone size: NA
J gene: TRBJ2-5
CDR3 DNA: TGTGCCTGGAGTGGGGGACAGGGGAGACAACAAGAGACCCAGTACTTC
CDR3 protein: CAWSGGQGRQQETQYF

V gene: TRBV29-1
D gene: NA
clone size: NA
J gene: TRBJ1-2
CDR3 DNA: TGCAGCGTCCCTAAGGAAACTTATGGCTACACCTTC
CDR3 protein: CSVPKETYGYTF

V gene: TRBV29-1
D gene: NA
clone size: once
J gene: TRBJ2-7
CDR3 DNA: TGCAGCGTTGAAGATAGGACAGCCTCCTACGAGCAGTACTTC
CDR3 protein: CSVEDRTASYEQYF

V gene: TRBV2
D gene: NA
clone size: NA
J gene: TRBJ2-5
CDR3 DNA: TGTGCCAGCAGTGATCGCGACAGCCTCCAAGAGACCCAGTACTTC
CDR3 protein: CASSDRDSLQETQYF

V gene: TRBV20-1
D gene: NA
clone size: NA
J gene: TRBJ1-6
CDR3 DNA: TGCAGTGCTAGAGATCTGGGACGCAAGGATTCACCCCTCCACTTT
CDR3 protein: CSARDLGRKDSPLHF

V gene: TRBV14
D gene: NA
clone size: NA
J gene: TRBJ1-2
CDR3 DNA: TGTGCCAGCAGTGCCGTAGTTGGGGGATTTGGCTATGGCTACACCTTC
CDR3 protein: CASSAVVGGFGYGYTF

V gene: TRBV27
D gene: TRBD2
clone size: NA
J gene: TRBJ2-7
CDR3 DNA: TGTGCCAGCAGTTTATTCCGAGCGGGGGGGCGGGACGAGCAGTACTTC
CDR3 protein: CASSLFRAGGRDEQYF